Shown below are 10 T cell receptor beta chains from a single sample sequenced in a study of T cell repertoires in cytomegalovirus infection. Each CDR3 protein gets one entry after TCRdb re-called the reads with MiXCR. The sample has 640,000 or so distinct CDR3 sequences, about 33% seen once; the top ten hold 18%. Their antigens are not known. The sample here was cultured PBMCs, taken from culture after CMV antigen stimulation. The receptors originated from a human donor in good health (CMV status not recorded). Some clones in this sample may be carry-over from other donors' samples.

The genes are TRBV20-1 and TRBJ2-2; D perhaps matches TRBD2 (7 bases). The V end was cut by 1 base, the J end by 4 bases, with 13 bases between. Germline CDR1 is DFQATT and CDR2 is SNEGSKA (reference sequence). The CDR3 covers 15 residues. The CDR3 nucleotides are TGCAGTGCTAGAGGAAGGGGGGGGAGCACCGGGGAGCTGTTTTTT. This codes for CSARGRGGSTGELFF.

The chain joins TRBV20-1 to TRBJ1-5, with 10 bases lining up with TRBD1. The CDR3 has 18 amino acids. With 0 bases clipped from V and 0 bases from J, the junction kept 8 bases outside the gene matches. The germline gives CDR1 DFQATT, CDR2 SNEGSKA (reference sequence). The CDR3 region is CSARDLRQGALSNQPQHF. The DNA of the CDR3 is TGCAGTGCTAGAGATTTGCGACAGGGGGCCCTTAGCAATCAGCCCCAGCATTTT.

The chain combines TRBV14 with TRBJ2-2; unclear D gene. With 0 bases removed from V and 4 bases from J, the gap between germline ends came to 15 bases. The CDR3 runs to 17 residues. Germline CDR1 is SGHDN and CDR2 is FVKESK. The CDR3 DNA is TGTGCCAGCAGCCAAGATCAGCTGTGGAGATTCACCGGGGAGCTGTTTTTT. Encoded protein: CASSQDQLWRFTGELFF.

A few counts support this clonotype. This chain links TRBV7-1 with TRBJ2-7; perhaps TRBD1 as D (5 bases). TRBV7-1 is filed as an ORF, its function uncertain. Between the trimmed V and J ends, which lost 6 bases and 0 bases, there was a span of 12 bases. The CDR3 is 14 residues long. CDR3 loop: CASRPPGSSYEQYF. The CDR3 DNA sequence: TGTGCCAGCAGACCACCAGGGTCCTCCTACGAGCAGTACTTC.

This clonotype was detected a few times. V gene TRBV20-1 combines with J gene TRBJ2-5, with D tentatively TRBD1 (6 bases). The CDR3 sequence is 14 residues long. V lost 8 bases and J 4 bases, leaving 20 bases between the germline ends. Per the germline V gene, CDR1 is DFQATT and CDR2 is SNEGSKA (reference sequence). The CDR3 loop reads CSTQKDSQRETQYF. CDR3 coding DNA: TGCAGTACTCAAAAGGACAGTCAGAGAGAGACCCAGTACTTC.

The chain carries TRBV7-4 and TRBJ2-1; D might be TRBD1 (6 bases). From germline, CDR1 is SGHVT and CDR2 SQSDAQ. The V gene lost 4 bases and the J gene lost 15 bases, with 16 bases spanning the gap. There are 12 residues in the CDR3. In DNA, the CDR3 is TGTGCCAGCAGCTCCACAGGGTTCATGGGGTTCTTC. Amino acids: CASSSTGFMGFF. The full variable domain, rest sourced from reference TRBV7-4 and TRBJ2-1, is GAGVSQSPRYKVAKRGRDVALRCDSISGHVTLYWYRQTLGQGSEVLTYSQSDAQRDKSGRPSGRFSAERPERSVSTLKIQRTEQGDSAVYLCASSSTGFMGFFGPGTRLTVL.

CDR3 DNA: TGTGCCCCCCGGGACAGGGCTCCCTCTGGAAACACCATATATTTT. This gives the protein CAPRDRAPSGNTIYF. The chain recombines TRBV2 with TRBJ1-3, with TRBD1 identical over 9 bases. The CDR3 runs 15 residues. Germline trimming cut 11 bases from V and 0 bases from J; bases unmatched to any gene: 8. Germline loops: CDR1 SNHLY, CDR2 FYNNEI.

V is TRBV20-1 and J is TRBJ1-2; D might be TRBD1 (6 bases). The CDR3 has 16 amino acids. V was clipped by 6 bases and J by 2 bases, with 22 bases between them. Per germline, CDR1 DFQATT and CDR2 SNEGSKA (reference sequence). The CDR3 here is CSAQRARRGVNYGYTF. The CDR3 DNA reads TGCAGTGCCCAGAGGGCGCGGAGGGGGGTAAACTATGGCTACACCTTC.

The genes are TRBV2 and TRBJ2-1; 8 bases are a match to TRBD1. From germline, CDR1 is SNHLY and CDR2 FYNNEI. The CDR3 extends over 15 amino acids. V lost 6 bases and J lost 4; bases outside the gene matches: 8. The CDR3 here is CASSADRGNYNEQFF. DNA of the CDR3: TGTGCCAGCAGCGCAGACAGGGGTAATTACAATGAGCAGTTCTTC.

The sample holds many counts of this clonotype. V is TRBV7-6 and J is TRBJ1-2; D is unclear. This CDR3 is built from 18 residues. The V gene's germline CDR1 is SGHVS and CDR2 FNYEAQ. Trimming removed 0 bases at V and 1 base at J, with 18 bases between. The CDR3 region is CASSLAPGRAKGNYGYTF. Here the CDR3 DNA reads TGTGCCAGCAGCTTAGCCCCCGGGAGGGCTAAGGGTAACTATGGCTACACCTTC.